What follows are 9 T cell receptor beta chains derived from one specimen sequenced in a study of spatial heterogeneity in lung cancer. Time point described: sample taken at primary tumor resection. Regarding the study as a whole: The study found that expanded intratumoral alpha and beta TCR counts tracked tumor mutation counts.

MiXCR, applied by TCRdb to the 5' RACE reads, yields one record per CDR3 protein. The table lists 14,000 or so distinct CDR3 sequences, over 3.5% of them singletons. These receptors' antigens are unknown. Sequencing used lung tumor tissue, obtained at surgery. Every receptor here comes from a female donor with early-stage non-small cell lung cancer.

The rearrangement joins TRBV12-3 or TRBV12-4 to TRBJ1-3, with D unresolved. There are 15 residues in the CDR3. Deletions cut 3 bases from V and 0 bases from J, with 9 bases between. CDR3 amino acids: CASSLELISGNTIYF. The CDR3 bases are TGTGCCAGCAGTTTGGAGCTAATCTCTGGAAACACCATATATTTT.

Comments on this clonotype: One junction end does not reproduce the germline sequence, and a read error may be involved. V is TRBV29-1 and J is TRBJ2-5, with D perhaps being TRBD1 or TRBD2 (5 bases each). Germline CDR1 is SQVTM and CDR2 is ANQGSEA. The CDR3 spans 11 residues. The CDR3 is CSVDWGETQYF. CDR3 sequence (DNA): TGCAGTGTTGATTGGGGGGAGACCCAGTACTTC.

This clonotype was found many times. In DNA, the CDR3 is TGTGCCAGCTCACCCGGAGTGAATAACGAGCAGTACTTC. Amino acid sequence: CASSPGVNNEQYF. The chain links TRBV18 to TRBJ2-7; D is ambiguous. The CDR3 is made up of 13 amino acids. Trimming stripped 3 bases from V and 5 bases from J, with 11 bases between. Germline CDR1 is KGHSH and CDR2 is LQKENI.

The chain couples TRBV4-1 to TRBJ2-7; possibly TRBD2 for D (5 bases). This CDR3 spans 18 amino acids. V was trimmed by 0 bases and J by 0 bases, leaving 18 bases between them. Germline-derived CDR1 and CDR2 are MGHRA and YSYEKL. CDR3 sequence reads: CASSQEGLRGRYSYEQYF. CDR3 DNA sequence: TGCGCCAGCAGCCAAGAAGGCCTTCGGGGTCGCTACTCCTACGAGCAGTACTTC.

The chain combines TRBV4-1 with TRBJ1-2, with TRBD1 as a possible D gene (6 bases). The CDR3 consists of 15 residues. V was cut by 3 bases and J by 8 bases, with 19 bases left in between. CDR1 is MGHRA, CDR2 YSYEKL, per germline. The CDR3 spells CASSQVNRERGGYTF. The CDR3 region has the DNA TGCGCCAGCAGCCAGGTCAACAGGGAAAGGGGAGGCTACACCTTC.

With respect to this clonotype: Relative to the germline gene, one junction end is altered; a read error may explain this. The chain uses TRBV5-1 and TRBJ2-5, with TRBD1 matching 9 bases. Germline V lookup: CDR1 SGHRS, CDR2 YFSETQ. CDR3 size: 15 residues. Here the CDR3 reads CAGSRTGGEGETQYF. The DNA for the CDR3 is TGCGCCGGCAGTCGAACAGGGGGCGAGGGAGAGACCCAGTACTTC.

This clonotype occurred many times. The genes are TRBV5-1 and TRBJ2-5; the D gene could be TRBD1 or TRBD2 (6 bases each). Germline CDR1 is SGHRS and CDR2 is YFSETQ. The CDR3 is 17 residues long. The V end lost 5 bases, the J end lost 1 base, and 21 bases lay between the germline ends. CDR3 DNA sequence: TGCGCCAGCAGACGAGGGGGGCAGGGAAGAATCCAAGAGACCCAGTACTTC. Protein product: CASRRGGQGRIQETQYF.

This clonotype showed up many times. The J gene is TRBJ1-2, the V gene TRBV6-6, with TRBD1 identical over 7 bases. Germline trimming cut 6 bases from V and 3 bases from J; bases unmatched to any gene: 4. CDR3 length: 13 amino acids. CDR1 and CDR2 (germline): MNHNY, SVGAGI (reference sequence). CDR3 residues: CASREQGYYGYTF. In DNA, the CDR3 is TGTGCCAGCAGGGAACAGGGGTACTATGGCTACACCTTC.

The sample holds many counts of this clonotype. This sequence joins TRBV7-8 and TRBJ2-3; 9 bases fit TRBD2. The germline V gene has CDR1 SGHVS and CDR2 FQNEAQ. Trimming at V came to 2 bases and at J to 0 bases, leaving 0 bases not matched to a gene. The CDR3 runs 15 residues. The CDR3 sequence: CASSLLAGSTDTQYF. The CDR3 DNA follows: TGTGCCAGCAGCTTACTAGCGGGGAGCACAGATACGCAGTATTTT.